One T cell receptor beta chain is described in this entry. Its antigen is as yet unknown. This entry is derived from a study of monozygotic twins with inflammatory bowel disease. The study's findings and limits: Differing T cell subtypes remained indistinguishable. Lower TCRbeta diversity (inverse Simpson) was seen in IBD patients than in healthy co-twins.

The CDR3 is made up of 14 amino acids. Germline loops: CDR1 SGHTA, CDR2 FQGNSA. Each CDR3 protein gets one entry in TCRdb, which reprocessed the 5' RACE reads and gives no DNA. This table lists about 140,000 distinct CDR3 sequences. The rearrangement uses TRBV7-2 and TRBJ1-4; TCRdb outputs TRBD1, but without DNA this stays unchecked. Sequencing input: blood. The source of this sequence is a human donor with ulcerative colitis or Crohn's disease, or a healthy co-twin of an affected twin (not recorded which). The CDR3: CASSARGIGEKLFF.